This TCR beta chain was observed in a study of patients with pleural tuberculosis. There are many counts of this clonotype. TCRdb processed the reads anew with MiXCR; each CDR3 protein has one entry. The table lists tens of thousands of distinct CDR3 sequences, approximately 20% of them singletons. V was cut by 1 base and J by 9 bases, with 10 bases left in between. This CDR3 contains 12 residues. Germline lookup yields CDR1 SGHNT and CDR2 YYREEE (reference sequence). Sequenced material: peripheral blood. The sequence was obtained from a human donor with pleural tuberculosis. The V and J genes are TRBV5-4 and TRBJ1-2; unclear D gene. In DNA, the CDR3 is TGTGCCAGCAGCTTGTCCTTACGCAGCTACACCTTC. It specifies CASSLSLRSYTF.